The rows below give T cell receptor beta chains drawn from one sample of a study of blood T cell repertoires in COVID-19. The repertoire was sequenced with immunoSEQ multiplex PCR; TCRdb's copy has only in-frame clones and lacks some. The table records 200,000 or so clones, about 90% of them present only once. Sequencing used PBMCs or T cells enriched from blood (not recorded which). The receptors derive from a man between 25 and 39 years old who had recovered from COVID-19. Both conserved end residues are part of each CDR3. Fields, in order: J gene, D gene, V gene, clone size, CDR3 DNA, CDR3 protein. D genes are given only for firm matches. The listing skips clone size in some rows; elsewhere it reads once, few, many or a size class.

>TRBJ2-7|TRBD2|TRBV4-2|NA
TGTGCCAGCAGCCAAGCCTCGGGACTAGAGTACCACGAGCAGTACTTC
CASSQASGLEYHEQYF
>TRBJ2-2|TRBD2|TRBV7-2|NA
TGTGCCAGCAGTCCAAGCGGGATCACCGGGGAGCTGTTTTTT
CASSPSGITGELFF
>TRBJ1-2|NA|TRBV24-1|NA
TGTGCCACTTGGGGGGGCGGCGGCTACACCTTC
CATWGGGGYTF
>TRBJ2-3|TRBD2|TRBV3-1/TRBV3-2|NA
TGTGCCAGCAGCCAAGGCCCCCCTCATGGACTAGCGGGGTTAGATACGCAGTATTTT
CASSQGPPHGLAGLDTQYF
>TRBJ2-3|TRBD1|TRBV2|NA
TGTGCCAGCAGGACAACAGGGGGCCGGGATACGCAGTATTTT
CASRTTGGRDTQYF
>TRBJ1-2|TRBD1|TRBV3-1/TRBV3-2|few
TGTGCCAGCAGCCCCAATCCTACAGGGGGTGAGGCTGGCTACACCTTC
CASSPNPTGGEAGYTF
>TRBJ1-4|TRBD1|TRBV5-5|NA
TGTGCCAGCCATTTGCCGGGACAGACTAATGAAAAACTGTTTTTT
CASHLPGQTNEKLFF
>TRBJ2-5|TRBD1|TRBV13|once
TGTGCCAGCAGCCATGTAGGACAGGGTGCTGAGACCCAGTACTTC
CASSHVGQGAETQYF
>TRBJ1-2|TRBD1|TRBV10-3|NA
TGTGCCATCAGTTTAATGACAGGGATGGGTAATGGCTACACCTTC
CAISLMTGMGNGYTF
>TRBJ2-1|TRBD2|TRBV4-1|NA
TGCGCCAGCAGCCAAGATACTAGCGGGAGAACTGAGCAGTTCTTC
CASSQDTSGRTEQFF
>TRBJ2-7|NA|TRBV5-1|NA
TGCGCCAGCAGCCGGGCCTGGACAGACAAAACCTACGAGCAGTACTTC
CASSRAWTDKTYEQYF
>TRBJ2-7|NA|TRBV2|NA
TGTGCCAGCACCCCTCGGCGGGGAGGCTACGAGCAGTACTTC
CASTPRRGGYEQYF
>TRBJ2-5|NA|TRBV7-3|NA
TGTGCCAGCAGCTTAGTAGGAGGGATAAATACCGAGACCCAGTACTTC
CASSLVGGINTETQYF
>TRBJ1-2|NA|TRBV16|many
TGTGCCAGCAGCCAAAACGGAGCTTATGGCTACACCTTC
CASSQNGAYGYTF
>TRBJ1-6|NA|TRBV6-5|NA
TGTGCCAGCAGCAAGACAGCCCGAAATTCACCCCTCCACTTT
CASSKTARNSPLHF
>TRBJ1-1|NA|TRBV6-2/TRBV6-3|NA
TGTGCCAGCAGTTATTCGGGGGGCACTGAAGCTTTCTTT
CASSYSGGTEAFF
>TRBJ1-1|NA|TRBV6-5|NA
TGTGCCAGCGGCGAGTGGGGGGGTGACACTGAAGCTTTCTTT
CASGEWGGDTEAFF
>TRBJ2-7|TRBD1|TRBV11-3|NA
TGTGCCAGCAGCTCTTGGACAGGGGAGCAGTACTTC
CASSSWTGEQYF
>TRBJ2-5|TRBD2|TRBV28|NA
TGTGCCAGCAGTTCTAGCGGGAGTGGGATGAGGGAGACCCAGTACTTC
CASSSSGSGMRETQYF
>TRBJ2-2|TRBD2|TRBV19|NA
TGTGCCAGTAGTATAGGTCTAGCGGGGGGGCGCACCGGGGAGCTGTTTTTT
CASSIGLAGGRTGELFF
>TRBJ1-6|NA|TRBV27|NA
TGTGCCAGCAGTTTTGTCAGGGATTCACCCCTCCACTTT
CASSFVRDSPLHF
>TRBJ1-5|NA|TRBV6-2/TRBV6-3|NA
TGTGCCAGCAGCAAAAACCAGGGTGCCCAGCATTTT
CASSKNQGAQHF
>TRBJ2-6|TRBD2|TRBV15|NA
TGTGCCACCAGCAGAGATCTAGCGGGGTCCTCTGGGGCCAACGTCCTGACTTTC
CATSRDLAGSSGANVLTF
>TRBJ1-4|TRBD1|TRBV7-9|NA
TGTGCCAGCAGCCCGACGGACAGGGTCACTGAAAAACTGTTTTTT
CASSPTDRVTEKLFF
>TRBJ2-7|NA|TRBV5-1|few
TGCGCCAGCAGCGTTCAGGGGCAACCCTCCTACGAGCAGTACTTC
CASSVQGQPSYEQYF
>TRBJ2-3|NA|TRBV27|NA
TGTGCCAGCCGAAGAGGCAGCACAGATACGCAGTATTTT
CASRRGSTDTQYF
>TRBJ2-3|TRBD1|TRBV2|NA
TGTGCCAGCAGTAGACAGGGAATTCGAGATACGCAGTATTTT
CASSRQGIRDTQYF
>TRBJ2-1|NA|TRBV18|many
TGTGCCAGCTCACCAGCTTTTGGCTTGGACTGGAATGAGCAGTTCTTC
CASSPAFGLDWNEQFF
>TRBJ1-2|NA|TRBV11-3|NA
TGTGCCAGCAATTCGGACAAGTACTATGGCTACACCTTC
CASNSDKYYGYTF
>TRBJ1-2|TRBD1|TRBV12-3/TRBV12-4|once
TGTGCCAGCAAGATCAACAGGGGGCACGGCTACACCTTC
CASKINRGHGYTF
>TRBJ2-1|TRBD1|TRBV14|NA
TGTGCCAGCAGCCAGAATGGGGGGACAGGGGCCGGTGAGCAGTTCTTC
CASSQNGGTGAGEQFF
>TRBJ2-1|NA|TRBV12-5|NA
TGTGCTAGTGGTTTCGGGGTTCTGGATGAGCAGTTCTTC
CASGFGVLDEQFF
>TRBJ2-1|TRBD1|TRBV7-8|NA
TGTGCCAGCAGCGACAGACAGGGGCAATACAATGAGCAGTTCTTC
CASSDRQGQYNEQFF
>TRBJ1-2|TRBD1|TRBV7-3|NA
TGTGCCAGCAGCCAGACTGACAGGGACGGCTACACCTTC
CASSQTDRDGYTF
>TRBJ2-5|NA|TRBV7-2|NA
TGTGCCAGCAGCCGGAGGGTCCAAGAGACCCAGTACTTC
CASSRRVQETQYF
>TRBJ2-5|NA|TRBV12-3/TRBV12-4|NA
TGTGCCAGCAGCCTACAGATCCAAGAGACCCAGTACTTC
CASSLQIQETQYF
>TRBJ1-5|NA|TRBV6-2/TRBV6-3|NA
TGTGCCAGCAGTTACCGCGGCAGCAATCAGCCCCAGCATTTT
CASSYRGSNQPQHF
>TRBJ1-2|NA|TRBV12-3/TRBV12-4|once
TGTGCCAGCAGTTTTCAGGGGACGGATGGCTACACCTTC
CASSFQGTDGYTF
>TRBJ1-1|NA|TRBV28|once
TGTGCCAGCAGTACCCGAGGACAGAGGGCTTTCTTT
CASSTRGQRAFF
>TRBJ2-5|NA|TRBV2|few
TGTGCCAGCAACCCTTCCGGGAGTAGTCAGTACTTC
CASNPSGSSQYF
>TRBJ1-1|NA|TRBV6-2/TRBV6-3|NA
TGTGCCAGCAGTTACGGGGGCAGTCTAACTGAAGCTTTCTTT
CASSYGGSLTEAFF
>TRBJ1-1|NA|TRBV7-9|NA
TGTGCCAGCAGCTTAGGTACGACAAATGAAGCTTTCTTT
CASSLGTTNEAFF
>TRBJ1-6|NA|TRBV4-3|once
TGCGCCAGCAGCCAAACTTCAGGACCAGGGGATGGGACACCCCTCCACTTT
CASSQTSGPGDGTPLHF
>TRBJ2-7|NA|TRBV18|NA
TGTGCCAGCTCACAACAGGGTAGCGAGCAGTACTTC
CASSQQGSEQYF
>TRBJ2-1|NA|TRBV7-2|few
TGTGCCAGCAGCTTACCCAACGGTATTCTCAATGAGCAGTTCTTC
CASSLPNGILNEQFF
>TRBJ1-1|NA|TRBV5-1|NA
TGCGCCAGCAGCTTGGCCGTCCCGAACACTGAAGCTTTCTTT
CASSLAVPNTEAFF
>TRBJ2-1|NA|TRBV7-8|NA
TGTGCCAGCAGCGGGGGGTCGACCTACAATGAGCAGTTCTTC
CASSGGSTYNEQFF
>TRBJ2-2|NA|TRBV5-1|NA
TGCGCCAGCAGCTCCTACCCATTTGGAGGGGTGTTGCCCGGGGAGCTGTTTTTT
CASSSYPFGGVLPGELFF
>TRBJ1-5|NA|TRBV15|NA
TGTGCCACCAGCAGAGAGGCAGGGGTTTATAGCAATCAGCCCCAGCATTTT
CATSREAGVYSNQPQHF
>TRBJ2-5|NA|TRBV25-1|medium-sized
TGTGCCAGCAGCGGGGGACAGTTCCATGAGACCCAGTACTTC
CASSGGQFHETQYF
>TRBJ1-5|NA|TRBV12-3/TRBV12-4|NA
TGTGCCAGCAGTGAGACAGTCCCGCCCCAGCATTTT
CASSETVPPQHF
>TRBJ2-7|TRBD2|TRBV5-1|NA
TGCGCCAGCAGCTTAAACGAAGCGGGGGGCTCCTACGAGCAGTACTTC
CASSLNEAGGSYEQYF
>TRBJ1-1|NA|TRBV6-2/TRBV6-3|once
TGTGCCAGCAGTTACTCAAGGCCCCGAGGATATACTGAAGCTTTCTTT
CASSYSRPRGYTEAFF